Below are 20 T cell receptor beta chains sequenced from a single sample in a study of T-cell reconstitution after alpha-beta-depleted transplantation in children. Unique molecular identifiers tagged the TCRbeta library. TCRdb re-called the PCR reads with MiXCR, one entry per CDR3 protein. The sample shows about 980,000 distinct CDR3 sequences, about 30% of them seen only once. The sequences come from PBMCs, mostly from graft donor cells, collected 360 days after TCRalphabeta/CD19-depleted stem cell transplant. The receptor set was obtained from a boy under three years old who had a stem cell transplant for SCID, so the T cells may come from the graft donor.

This clonotype was counted a few times. The rearrangement joins TRBV12-3 or TRBV12-4 to TRBJ2-5; 9 bases match TRBD1. V was clipped by 5 bases and J by 5 bases; unmatched bases: 6. The CDR3 extends over 14 amino acids. The DNA of the CDR3 is TGTGCCAGCAGTGGTACAGGGGGCGGGGAGACCCAGTACTTC. It specifies CASSGTGGGETQYF.

The chain is built from TRBV12-3 or TRBV12-4 and TRBJ1-1; TRBD1 might be the D (5 bases). V was shortened by 1 base and J by 9 bases, with 12 bases between the two germline ends. The CDR3 has 13 amino acids. CDR3 amino acids: CASSLGQGNKAFF. Written as DNA, the CDR3 is TGTGCCAGCAGTTTAGGCCAGGGCAATAAAGCTTTCTTT.

The chain uses TRBV5-4 and TRBJ2-1; D perhaps matches TRBD1 (5 bases). From germline, CDR1 is SGHNT and CDR2 YYREEE (reference sequence). Trimming removed 1 base from V and 5 bases from J, with 16 bases in between. The CDR3 extends over 16 amino acids. CDR3 coding DNA: TGTGCCAGCAGCTTGAAGGGGCTAGAAGGAGACAATGAGCAGTTCTTC. It specifies CASSLKGLEGDNEQFF.

This clonotype turned up a few times. The chain links TRBV3-1 to TRBJ2-3, with D perhaps TRBD2 (6 bases). The V and J ends lost 8 bases and 1 base respectively, with 10 bases between them. CDR3 length: 13 amino acids. Per germline, CDR1 LGHDT and CDR2 YNNKEL (reference sequence). The CDR3, as DNA: TGTGCCAGCGGGGAGCGGGGCACAGATACGCAGTATTTT. Translated: CASGERGTDTQYF.

This chain joins TRBV7-9 and TRBJ2-1, with 8 bases identical to TRBD1. Trimming cost V 2 bases and J 8 bases; bases outside gene matches: 8. Germline CDR1 is SEHNR and CDR2 is FQNEAQ (reference sequence). The CDR3 length is 15 residues. Written as DNA, the CDR3 is TGTGCCAGCAGCTTAACACAGGGGGTATGGCATGAGCAGTTCTTC. It yields the protein CASSLTQGVWHEQFF.

In regard to this clonotype: The junction departs from germline at one end; a sequencing error may be responsible. The V call is TRBV5-1, the J call TRBJ2-1; D is unresolved. This CDR3 is 13 amino acids long. Germline-derived CDR1 and CDR2 are SGHRS and YFSETQ. In DNA, the CDR3 is TGCGCCAGCAGCCCCGGACGCCGCCTTGAGGAGTTCTTC. Protein: CASSPGRRLEEFF.

V gene TRBV20-1 combines with J gene TRBJ2-3; 8 nucleotides align to TRBD2. There are 14 residues in the CDR3. Germline CDR1 and CDR2: DFQATT and SNEGSKA (reference sequence). Trimming at V came to 0 bases and at J to 1 base, leaving 0 bases not matched to a gene. The CDR3 region is CSAREGLGTDTQYF. The CDR3, as DNA: TGCAGTGCTAGAGAGGGACTAGGCACAGATACGCAGTATTTT.

The chain recombines TRBV5-1 with TRBJ1-6, with 10 bases that match TRBD1. V shed 4 bases and J 8 bases; nucleotides not matched to a gene: 6. This CDR3 is 15 amino acids long. Germline V gene lookup returns CDR1 SGHRS and CDR2 YFSETQ. CDR3 protein: CASSPVGTGDSPLHF. CDR3 coding DNA: TGCGCCAGCAGCCCCGTTGGGACAGGGGATTCACCCCTCCACTTT.

This chain connects TRBV29-1 to TRBJ2-5, with D maybe TRBD2 (6 bases). The V end lost 3 bases, the J end lost 2 bases, and 10 bases lay between the germline ends. The length of the CDR3 is 13 residues. CDR1 and CDR2 from the germline V gene are SQVTM and ANQGSEA. DNA for the CDR3: TGCAGCGTTGACGGACTACCGCAAGAGACCCAGTACTTC. As protein: CSVDGLPQETQYF.

This clonotype was counted a few times. The J gene is TRBJ2-4, the V gene TRBV20-1; D is ambiguous. V lost 6 bases and J lost 8, with 23 bases in between. CDR1 is DFQATT, CDR2 SNEGSKA, per germline (reference sequence). The CDR3 has 15 amino acids. In nucleotides, the CDR3 is TGCAGTGCCACATCTCTAATTCTCACGCCCCACATTCAGTACTTC. Protein: CSATSLILTPHIQYF.

This clonotype was picked up a small number of times. The chain links TRBV12-3 or TRBV12-4 to TRBJ1-1, with D possibly TRBD1 on 5 matching bases. V lost 7 bases, J lost 5 bases, and 17 bases lay in between. The CDR3 consists of 14 residues. The CDR3 DNA reads TGTGCCAGCACTTCAGCCCACGGGGGAACTGAAGCTTTCTTT. Protein: CASTSAHGGTEAFF.

This clonotype has only one observation. The V call is TRBV4-3, the J call TRBJ1-6; TRBD1 agrees at 7 bases. The CDR3 covers 18 residues. Germline V lookup: CDR1 LGHNA, CDR2 YSLEER. Unmatched junction bases numbered 7, after V lost 0 bases and J lost 2 bases. The CDR3: CASSQDARGIAYNSPLHF. Written as DNA, the CDR3 is TGCGCCAGCAGCCAAGATGCCAGGGGGATCGCCTATAATTCACCCCTCCACTTT.

The rearrangement uses TRBV27 and TRBJ2-3; D is undetermined. The CDR3 is made up of 13 amino acids. The germline V gene has CDR1 MNHEY and CDR2 SMNVEV (reference sequence). V was pared by 9 bases and J by 2 bases, with 12 bases between. The CDR3 region has the DNA TGTGCCAGTCGGGTCAGCAACACAGATACGCAGTATTTT. Translated, it gives CASRVSNTDTQYF.

This sequence joins TRBV6-5 and TRBJ2-2; possibly TRBD1 or TRBD2 for D (5 bases each). The CDR3 has 14 amino acids. V was cut by 0 bases and J by 6 bases, with 8 bases left in between. Germline CDR1 and CDR2: MNHEY and SVGAGI. CDR3 in amino acids: CASSYSMGAGELFF. CDR3 coding DNA: TGTGCCAGCAGTTACTCGATGGGGGCCGGGGAGCTGTTTTTT.

This clonotype was counted a few times. The chain recombines TRBV27 with TRBJ2-1; the D gene is possibly TRBD1 (6 bases). Trimming left V 10 bases short and J 3 bases short, with 19 bases between. Germline V CDR1 and CDR2: MNHEY, SMNVEV (reference sequence). The CDR3 has 15 residues. CDR3 residues: CATCYREQLYNEQFF. For the CDR3, the DNA is TGTGCCACCTGCTACAGGGAGCAGCTCTACAATGAGCAGTTCTTC.

The genes are TRBV4-3 and TRBJ1-5; 8 nucleotides agree with TRBD1. The CDR3 consists of 23 residues. Germline loops: CDR1 LGHNA, CDR2 YSLEER. V gave up 4 bases and J gave up 0 bases; unmatched junction bases: 26. CDR3 in DNA: TGCGCCAGCAGCCCGGCTTTGGGGCTTTCTTATACGGGACAGGTGTATAGCAATCAGCCCCAGCATTTT. As protein: CASSPALGLSYTGQVYSNQPQHF.

V and J are TRBV12-3 or TRBV12-4 and TRBJ1-5, with TRBD1 matching 7 bases. The CDR3 sequence is 16 residues long. The V and J ends lost 5 bases and 2 bases, in that order; junction bases with no gene match: 9. The CDR3 reads CASSLWIGTGNQPQHF. CDR3 nucleotide sequence: TGTGCCAGCAGTCTCTGGATTGGGACAGGCAATCAGCCCCAGCATTTT.

This clonotype was recorded a few times. CDR3 sequence: CASSYSSRSPGGYTF. The CDR3 nucleotides are TGTGCCAGCAGTTATTCATCGCGGTCGCCGGGTGGCTACACCTTC. The genes are TRBV6-5 and TRBJ1-2; D is uncertain. Looked up from germline, CDR1 is MNHEY and CDR2 is SVGAGI. This CDR3 has 15 amino acids. V was shortened by 3 bases and J by 7 bases, with 18 bases between the two germline ends.

This clonotype was seen a handful of times. An end of the junction does not agree with germline; a read error may underlie this. The rearrangement uses TRBV3-1 and TRBJ1-1; D might be TRBD1 (6 bases). This CDR3 is built from 17 residues. Germline CDR1 is LGHDT and CDR2 is YNNKEL (reference sequence). This CDR3 reads CASSQDHRGGQNTEAFF. The CDR3 nucleotides are TGTGCTAGCAGCCAAGATCACCGGGGGGGGCAGAACACTGAAGCTTTCTTT. Combining the CDR3 with reference TRBV3-1 and TRBJ1-1 gives the whole variable domain DTAVSQTPKYLVTQMGNDKSIKCEQNLGHDTMYWYKQDSKKFLKIMFSYNNKELIINETVPNRFSPKSPDKAHLNLHINSLELGDSAVYFCASSQDHRGGQNTEAFFGQGTRLTVV.

V and J are TRBV10-3 and TRBJ2-7; possibly TRBD1 for D (6 bases). The CDR3 is 14 amino acids. CDR1 ENHRY and CDR2 SYGVKD come from the germline V gene. Trimming left V 6 bases short and J 0 bases short, with 12 bases between. As DNA, the CDR3 is TGTGCCATCAGGAAGCAGGGGTTCTCCTACGAGCAGTACTTC. Translated, it gives CAIRKQGFSYEQYF.